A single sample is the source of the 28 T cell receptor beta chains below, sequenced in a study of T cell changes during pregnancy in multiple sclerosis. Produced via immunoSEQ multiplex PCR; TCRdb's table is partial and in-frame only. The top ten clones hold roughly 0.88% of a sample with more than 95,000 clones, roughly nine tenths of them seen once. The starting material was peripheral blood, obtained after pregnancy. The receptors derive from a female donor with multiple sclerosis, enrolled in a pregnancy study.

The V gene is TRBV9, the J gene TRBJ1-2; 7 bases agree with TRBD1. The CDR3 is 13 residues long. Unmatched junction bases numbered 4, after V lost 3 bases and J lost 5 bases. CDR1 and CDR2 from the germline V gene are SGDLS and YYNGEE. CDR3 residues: CASSAPQGYGYTF. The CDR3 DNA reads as TGTGCCAGCAGCGCTCCACAGGGGTATGGCTACACCTTC. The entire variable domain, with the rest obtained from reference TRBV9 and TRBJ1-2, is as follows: DSGVTQTPKHLITATGQRVTLRCSPRSGDLSVYWYQQSLDQGLQFLIQYYNGEERAKGNILERFSAQQFPDLHSELNLSSLELGDSALYFCASSAPQGYGYTFGSGTRLTVV.

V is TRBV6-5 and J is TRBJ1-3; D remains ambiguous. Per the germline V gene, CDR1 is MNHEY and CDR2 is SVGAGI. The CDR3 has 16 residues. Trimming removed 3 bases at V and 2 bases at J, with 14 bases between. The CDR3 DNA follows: TGTGCCAGCAGTTATGGAGGGCTCGGGACTGGAAACACCATATATTTT. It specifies CASSYGGLGTGNTIYF.

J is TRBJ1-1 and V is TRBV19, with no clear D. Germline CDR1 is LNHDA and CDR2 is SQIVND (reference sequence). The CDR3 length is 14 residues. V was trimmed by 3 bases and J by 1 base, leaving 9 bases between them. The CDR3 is CASSILQKNTEAFF. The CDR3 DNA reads TGTGCCAGTAGTATTCTACAGAAGAACACTGAAGCTTTCTTT.

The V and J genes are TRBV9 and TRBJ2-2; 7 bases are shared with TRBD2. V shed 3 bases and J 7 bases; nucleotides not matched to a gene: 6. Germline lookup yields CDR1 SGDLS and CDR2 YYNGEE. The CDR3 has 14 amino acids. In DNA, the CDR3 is TGTGCCAGCAGCGCCGGGGGAGGGGTCGGGGAGCTGTTTTTT. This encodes CASSAGGGVGELFF.

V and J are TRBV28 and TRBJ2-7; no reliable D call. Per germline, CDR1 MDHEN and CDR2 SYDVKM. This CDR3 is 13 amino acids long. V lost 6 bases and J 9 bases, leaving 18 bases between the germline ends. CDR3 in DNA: TGTGCCAGCAGCACTCCCAGATGGTCGGGGCAGTACTTC. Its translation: CASSTPRWSGQYF.

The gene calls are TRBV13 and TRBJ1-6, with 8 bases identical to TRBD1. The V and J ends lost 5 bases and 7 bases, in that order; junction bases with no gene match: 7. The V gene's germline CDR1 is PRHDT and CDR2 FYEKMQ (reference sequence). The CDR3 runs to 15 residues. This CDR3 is CASSASRTGNSPLHF. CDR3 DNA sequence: TGTGCCAGCAGCGCCTCCCGGACAGGGAATTCACCCCTCCACTTT.

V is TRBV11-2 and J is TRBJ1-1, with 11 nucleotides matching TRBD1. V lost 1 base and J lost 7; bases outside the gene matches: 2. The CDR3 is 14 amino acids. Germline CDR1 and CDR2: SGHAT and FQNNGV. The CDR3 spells CASSLGTGGGEAFF. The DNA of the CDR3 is TGTGCCAGCAGCTTAGGGACAGGGGGCGGTGAAGCTTTCTTT.

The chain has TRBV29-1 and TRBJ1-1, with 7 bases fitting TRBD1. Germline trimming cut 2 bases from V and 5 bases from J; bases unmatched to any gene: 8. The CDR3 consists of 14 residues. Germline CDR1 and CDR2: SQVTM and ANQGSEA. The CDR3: CSVENVARGTEAFF. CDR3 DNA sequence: TGCAGCGTTGAAAACGTAGCCAGGGGGACTGAAGCTTTCTTT.

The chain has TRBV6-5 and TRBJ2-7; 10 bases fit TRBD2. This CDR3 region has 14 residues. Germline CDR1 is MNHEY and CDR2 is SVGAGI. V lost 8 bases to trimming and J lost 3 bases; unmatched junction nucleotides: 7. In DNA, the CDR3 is TGTGCCAGCCGAGGAGCTAGCGGGAGCTACGAGCAGTACTTC. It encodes CASRGASGSYEQYF.

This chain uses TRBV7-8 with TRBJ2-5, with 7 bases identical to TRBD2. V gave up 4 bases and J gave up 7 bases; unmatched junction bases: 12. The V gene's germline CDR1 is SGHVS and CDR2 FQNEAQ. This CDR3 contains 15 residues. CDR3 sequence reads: CASSSTSAGVWTQYF. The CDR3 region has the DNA TGTGCCAGCAGCTCAACTAGTGCGGGGGTTTGGACCCAGTACTTC.

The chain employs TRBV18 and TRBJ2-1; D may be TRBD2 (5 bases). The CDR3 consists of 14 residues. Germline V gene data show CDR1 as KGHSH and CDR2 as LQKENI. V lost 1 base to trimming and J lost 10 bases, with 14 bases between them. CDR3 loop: CASSPRTAPVEQFF. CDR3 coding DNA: TGTGCCAGCTCACCACGGACTGCCCCTGTGGAGCAGTTCTTC. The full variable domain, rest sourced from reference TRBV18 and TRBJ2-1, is NAGVMQNPRHLVRRRGQEARLRCSPMKGHSHVYWYRQLPEEGLKFMVYLQKENIIDESGMPKERFSAEFPKEGPSILRIQQVVRGDSAAYFCASSPRTAPVEQFFGPGTRLTVL.

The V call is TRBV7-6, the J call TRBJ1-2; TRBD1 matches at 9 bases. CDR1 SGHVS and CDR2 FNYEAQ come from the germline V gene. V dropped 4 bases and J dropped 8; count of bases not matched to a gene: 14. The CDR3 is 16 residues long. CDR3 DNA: TGTGCCAGCAGCTCCTTAGTCAATACAGGGGGCGACGGCTACACCTTC. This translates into CASSSLVNTGGDGYTF. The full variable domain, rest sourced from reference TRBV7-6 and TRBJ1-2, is GAGVSQSPRYKVTKRGQDVALRCDPISGHVSLYWYRQALGQGPEFLTYFNYEAQQDKSGLPNDRFSAERPEGSISTLTIQRTEQRDSAMYRCASSSLVNTGGDGYTFGSGTRLTVV.

The CDR3 DNA is TGTGCCAGCAGCTTACAACCCAGGAACTACAATGAGCAGTTCTTC. This codes for CASSLQPRNYNEQFF. This chain links TRBV7-3 with TRBJ2-1; D gene uncertain. Germline V gene data show CDR1 as SGHTA and CDR2 as FQGTGA. V gave up 2 bases and J gave up 3 bases, with 11 bases separating them. The CDR3 has 15 residues.

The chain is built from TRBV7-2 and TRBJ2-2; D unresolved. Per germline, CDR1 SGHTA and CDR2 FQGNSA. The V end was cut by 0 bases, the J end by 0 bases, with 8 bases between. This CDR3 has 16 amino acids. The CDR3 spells CASSLALGANTGELFF. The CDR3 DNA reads TGTGCCAGCAGCTTAGCGCTGGGCGCGAACACCGGGGAGCTGTTTTTT.

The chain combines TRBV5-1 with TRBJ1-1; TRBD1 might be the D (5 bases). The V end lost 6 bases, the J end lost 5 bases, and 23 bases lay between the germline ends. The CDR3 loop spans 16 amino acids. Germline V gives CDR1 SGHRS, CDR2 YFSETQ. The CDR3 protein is CASTHGDSHRGTEAFF. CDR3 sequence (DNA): TGCGCCAGCACCCACGGCGACAGCCACCGAGGAACTGAAGCTTTCTTT.

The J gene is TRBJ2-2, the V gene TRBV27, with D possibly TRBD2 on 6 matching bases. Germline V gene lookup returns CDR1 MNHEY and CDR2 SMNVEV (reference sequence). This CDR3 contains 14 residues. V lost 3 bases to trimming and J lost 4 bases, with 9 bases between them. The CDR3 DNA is TGTGCCAGCAGTTTCGGGACTCGCACCGGGGAGCTGTTTTTT. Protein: CASSFGTRTGELFF.

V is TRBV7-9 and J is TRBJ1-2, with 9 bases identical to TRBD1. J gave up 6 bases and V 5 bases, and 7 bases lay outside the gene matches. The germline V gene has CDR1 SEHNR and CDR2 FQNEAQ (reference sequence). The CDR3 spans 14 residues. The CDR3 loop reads CASSGQGPLDGYTF. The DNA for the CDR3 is TGTGCCAGCAGCGGACAGGGGCCTCTTGATGGCTACACCTTC.

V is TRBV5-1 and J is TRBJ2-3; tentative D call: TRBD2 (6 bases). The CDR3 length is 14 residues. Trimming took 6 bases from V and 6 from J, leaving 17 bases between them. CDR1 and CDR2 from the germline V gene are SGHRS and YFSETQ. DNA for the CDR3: TGCGCCAGCAACGGAGGGAGCTTCGAGGATACGCAGTATTTT. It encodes CASNGGSFEDTQYF.

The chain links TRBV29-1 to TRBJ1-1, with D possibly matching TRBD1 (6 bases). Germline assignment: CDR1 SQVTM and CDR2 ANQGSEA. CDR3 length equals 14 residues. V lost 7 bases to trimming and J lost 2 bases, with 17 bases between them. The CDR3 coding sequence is TGCAGCGGATCTCAGGGCAGGGGAAACACTGAAGCTTTCTTT. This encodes CSGSQGRGNTEAFF. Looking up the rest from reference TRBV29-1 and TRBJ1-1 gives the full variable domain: SAVISQKPSRDICQRGTSLTIQCQVDSQVTMMFWYRQQPGQSLTLIATANQGSEATYESGFVIDKFPISRPNLTFSTLTVSNMSPEDSSIYLCSGSQGRGNTEAFFGQGTRLTVV.

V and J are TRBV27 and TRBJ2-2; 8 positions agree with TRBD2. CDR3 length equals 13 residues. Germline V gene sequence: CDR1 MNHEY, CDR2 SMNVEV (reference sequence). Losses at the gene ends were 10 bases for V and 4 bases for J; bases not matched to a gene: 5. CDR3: CATPGGSTGELFF. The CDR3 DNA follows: TGTGCCACCCCGGGGGGGAGCACCGGGGAGCTGTTTTTT.

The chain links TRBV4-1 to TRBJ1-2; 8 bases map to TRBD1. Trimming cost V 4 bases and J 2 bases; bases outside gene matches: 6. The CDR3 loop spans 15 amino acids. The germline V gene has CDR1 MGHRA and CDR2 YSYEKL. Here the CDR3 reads CASSLTGQENYGYTF. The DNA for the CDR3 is TGCGCCAGCAGCCTCACGGGACAGGAGAACTATGGCTACACCTTC.

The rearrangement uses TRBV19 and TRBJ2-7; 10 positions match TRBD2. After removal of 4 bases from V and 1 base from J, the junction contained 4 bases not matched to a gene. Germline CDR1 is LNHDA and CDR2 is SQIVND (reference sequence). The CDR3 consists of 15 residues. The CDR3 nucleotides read TGTGCCAGTAGTACTAGCGGGAGTTCATCCTACGAGCAGTACTTC. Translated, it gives CASSTSGSSSYEQYF.

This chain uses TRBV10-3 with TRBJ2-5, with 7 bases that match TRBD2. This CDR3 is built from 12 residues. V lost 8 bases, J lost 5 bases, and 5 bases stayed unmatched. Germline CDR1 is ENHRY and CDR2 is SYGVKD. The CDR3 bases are TGTGCCATCCGGGACTATGGGGAGACCCAGTACTTC. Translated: CAIRDYGETQYF.

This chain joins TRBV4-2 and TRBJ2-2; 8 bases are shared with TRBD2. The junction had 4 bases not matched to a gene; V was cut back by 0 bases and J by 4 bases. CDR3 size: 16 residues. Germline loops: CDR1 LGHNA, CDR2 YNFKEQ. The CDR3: CASSQDWAGGTGELFF. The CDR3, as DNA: TGTGCCAGCAGCCAAGATTGGGCGGGAGGCACCGGGGAGCTGTTTTTT.

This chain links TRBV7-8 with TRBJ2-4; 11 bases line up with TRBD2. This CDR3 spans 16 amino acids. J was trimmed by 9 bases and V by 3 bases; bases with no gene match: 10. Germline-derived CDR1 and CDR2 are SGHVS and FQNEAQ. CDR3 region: CASSFMVAGGGGIQYF. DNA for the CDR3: TGTGCCAGCAGCTTCATGGTAGCGGGAGGGGGGGGCATTCAGTACTTC.

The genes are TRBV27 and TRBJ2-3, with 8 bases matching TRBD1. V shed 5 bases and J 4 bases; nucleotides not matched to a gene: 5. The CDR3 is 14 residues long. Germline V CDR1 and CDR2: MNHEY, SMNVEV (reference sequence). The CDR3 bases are TGTGCCAGCAGTCTCATACAGGGGGCAGATACGCAGTATTTT. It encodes CASSLIQGADTQYF.

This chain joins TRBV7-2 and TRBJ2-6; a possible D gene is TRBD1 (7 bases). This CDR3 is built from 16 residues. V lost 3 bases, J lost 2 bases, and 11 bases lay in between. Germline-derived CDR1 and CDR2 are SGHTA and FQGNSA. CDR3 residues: CASSFARGAGANVLTF. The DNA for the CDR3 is TGTGCCAGCAGCTTCGCCAGGGGGGCTGGGGCCAACGTCCTGACTTTC.

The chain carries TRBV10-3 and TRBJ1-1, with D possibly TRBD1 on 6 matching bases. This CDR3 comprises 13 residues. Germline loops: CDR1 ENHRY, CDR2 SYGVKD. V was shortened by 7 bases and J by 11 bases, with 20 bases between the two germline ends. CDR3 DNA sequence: TGTGCCATCAATCCATCTCAGGGGAATCGGGCTTTCTTT. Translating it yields CAINPSQGNRAFF.